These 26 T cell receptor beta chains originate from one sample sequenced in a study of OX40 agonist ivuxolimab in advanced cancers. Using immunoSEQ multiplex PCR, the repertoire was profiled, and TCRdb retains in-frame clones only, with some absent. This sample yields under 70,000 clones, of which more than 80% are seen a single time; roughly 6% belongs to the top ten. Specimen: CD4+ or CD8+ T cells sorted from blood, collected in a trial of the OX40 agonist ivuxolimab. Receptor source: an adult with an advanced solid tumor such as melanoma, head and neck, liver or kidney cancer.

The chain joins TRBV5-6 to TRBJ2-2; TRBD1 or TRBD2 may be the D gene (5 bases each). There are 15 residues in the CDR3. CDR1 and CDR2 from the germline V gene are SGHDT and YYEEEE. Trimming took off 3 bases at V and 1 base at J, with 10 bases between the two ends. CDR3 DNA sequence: TGTGCCAGCAGCTGGGGACCCCTGAACACCGGGGAGCTGTTTTTT. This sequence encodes CASSWGPLNTGELFF.

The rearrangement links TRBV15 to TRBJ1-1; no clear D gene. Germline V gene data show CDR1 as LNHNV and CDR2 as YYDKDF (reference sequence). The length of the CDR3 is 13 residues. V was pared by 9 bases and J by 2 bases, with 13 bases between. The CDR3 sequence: CATEAGVNTEAFF. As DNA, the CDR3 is TGTGCCACAGAGGCAGGCGTTAACACTGAAGCTTTCTTT.

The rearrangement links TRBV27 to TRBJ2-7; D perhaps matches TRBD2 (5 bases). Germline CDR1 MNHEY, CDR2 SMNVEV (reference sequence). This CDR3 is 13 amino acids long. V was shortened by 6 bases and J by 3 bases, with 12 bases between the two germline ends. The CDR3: CASSITRGYEQYF. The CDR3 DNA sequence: TGTGCCAGCAGCATTACACGGGGCTACGAGCAGTACTTC.

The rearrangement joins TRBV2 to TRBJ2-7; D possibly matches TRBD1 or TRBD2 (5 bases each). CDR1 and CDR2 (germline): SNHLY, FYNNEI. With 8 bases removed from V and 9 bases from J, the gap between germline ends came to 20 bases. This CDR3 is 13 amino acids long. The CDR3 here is CASLRDRLQGQYF. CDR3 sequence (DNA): TGTGCCAGCCTCAGGGACCGACTCCAGGGGCAGTACTTC.

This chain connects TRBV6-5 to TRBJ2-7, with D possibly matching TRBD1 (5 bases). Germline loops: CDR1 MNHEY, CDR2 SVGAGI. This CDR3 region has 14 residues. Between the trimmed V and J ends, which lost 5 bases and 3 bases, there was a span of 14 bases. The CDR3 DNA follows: TGTGCCAGCAGTCTAGGGGAAGCCAACTACGAGCAGTACTTC. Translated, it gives CASSLGEANYEQYF.

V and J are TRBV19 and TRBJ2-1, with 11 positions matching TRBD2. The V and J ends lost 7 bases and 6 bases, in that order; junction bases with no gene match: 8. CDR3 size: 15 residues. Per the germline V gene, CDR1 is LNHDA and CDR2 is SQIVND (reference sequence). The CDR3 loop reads CASTLVGLAVNEQFF. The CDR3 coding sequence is TGTGCCAGTACCCTGGTGGGACTAGCGGTCAATGAGCAGTTCTTC. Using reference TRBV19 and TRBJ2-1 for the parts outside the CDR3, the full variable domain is DGGITQSPKYLFRKEGQNVTLSCEQNLNHDAMYWYRQDPGQGLRLIYYSQIVNDFQKGDIAEGYSVSREKKESFPLTVTSAQKNPTAFYLCASTLVGLAVNEQFFGPGTRLTVL.

CDR3 coding DNA: TGTGCCAGCAGCTTAGCATACGGGACAGTTGGGGTCGAGCAGTACTTC. The encoded protein is CASSLAYGTVGVEQYF. This chain uses TRBV7-9 with TRBJ2-7, with TRBD1 matching over 7 bases. The CDR3 totals 16 residues. Germline V gives CDR1 SEHNR, CDR2 FQNEAQ (reference sequence). Trimming cost V 0 bases and J 6 bases; bases outside gene matches: 11.

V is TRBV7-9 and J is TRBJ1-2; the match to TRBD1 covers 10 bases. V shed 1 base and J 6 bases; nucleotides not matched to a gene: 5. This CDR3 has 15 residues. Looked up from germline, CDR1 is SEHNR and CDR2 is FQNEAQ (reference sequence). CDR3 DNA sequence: TGTGCCAGCAGCTTAGGGGGACAGGGGAGGCATGGCTACACCTTC. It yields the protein CASSLGGQGRHGYTF.

The CDR3, as DNA: TGTGCCAGCAGCCCGACAGCAAATGAAGCTTTCTTT. Translated, it gives CASSPTANEAFF. This chain links TRBV7-9 with TRBJ1-1; perhaps TRBD1 as D (5 bases). The CDR3 length is 12 residues. Trimming stripped 5 bases from V and 7 bases from J, with 11 bases between. Germline CDR1 is SEHNR and CDR2 is FQNEAQ (reference sequence).

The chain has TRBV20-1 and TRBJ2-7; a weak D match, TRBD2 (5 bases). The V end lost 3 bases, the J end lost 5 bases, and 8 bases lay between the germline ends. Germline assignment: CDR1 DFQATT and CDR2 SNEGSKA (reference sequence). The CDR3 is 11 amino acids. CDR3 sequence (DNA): TGCAGTGCTAGGTTTAGCGACGAGCAGTACTTC. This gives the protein CSARFSDEQYF.

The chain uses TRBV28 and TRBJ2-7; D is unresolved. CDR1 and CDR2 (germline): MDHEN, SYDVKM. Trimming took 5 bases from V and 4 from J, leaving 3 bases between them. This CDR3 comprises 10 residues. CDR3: CASSRYEQYF. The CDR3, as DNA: TGTGCCAGCAGTCGGTACGAGCAGTACTTC.

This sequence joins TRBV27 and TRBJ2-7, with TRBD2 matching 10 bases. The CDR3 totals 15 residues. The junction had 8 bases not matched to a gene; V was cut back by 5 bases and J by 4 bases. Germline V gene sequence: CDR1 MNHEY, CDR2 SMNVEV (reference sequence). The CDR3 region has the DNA TGTGCCAGCAGTCCAATAGCGGGGGGCCGATACGAGCAGTACTTC. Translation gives CASSPIAGGRYEQYF.

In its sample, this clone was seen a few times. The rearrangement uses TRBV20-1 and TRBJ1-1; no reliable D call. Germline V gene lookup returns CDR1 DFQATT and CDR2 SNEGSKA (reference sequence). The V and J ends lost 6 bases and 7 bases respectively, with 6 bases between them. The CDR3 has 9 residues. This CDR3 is CSASVEAFF. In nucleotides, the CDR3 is TGCAGTGCCTCGGTTGAAGCTTTCTTT.

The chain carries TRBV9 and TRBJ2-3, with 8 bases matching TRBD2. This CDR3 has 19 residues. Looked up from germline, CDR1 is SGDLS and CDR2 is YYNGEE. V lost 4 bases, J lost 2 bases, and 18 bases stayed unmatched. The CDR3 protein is CASSPFGGGMPPDTDTQYF. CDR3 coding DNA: TGTGCCAGCAGCCCTTTCGGGGGGGGTATGCCACCGGACACAGATACGCAGTATTTT. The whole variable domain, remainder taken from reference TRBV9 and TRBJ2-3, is DSGVTQTPKHLITATGQRVTLRCSPRSGDLSVYWYQQSLDQGLQFLIQYYNGEERAKGNILERFSAQQFPDLHSELNLSSLELGDSALYFCASSPFGGGMPPDTDTQYFGPGTRLTVL.

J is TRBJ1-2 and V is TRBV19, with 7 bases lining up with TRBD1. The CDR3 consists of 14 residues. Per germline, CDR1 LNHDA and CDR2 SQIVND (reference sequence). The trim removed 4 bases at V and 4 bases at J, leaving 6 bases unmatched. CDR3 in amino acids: CASSTPGQVYGYTF. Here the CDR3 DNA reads TGTGCCAGTAGTACCCCCGGACAGGTCTATGGCTACACCTTC.

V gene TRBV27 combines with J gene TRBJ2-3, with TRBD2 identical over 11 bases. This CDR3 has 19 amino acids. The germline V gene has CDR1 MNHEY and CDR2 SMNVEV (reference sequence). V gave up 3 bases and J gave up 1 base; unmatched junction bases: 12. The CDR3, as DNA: TGTGCCAGCAGTTTGTTTTTAGCGGGAGGGCCGACGGGCACAGATACGCAGTATTTT. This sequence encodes CASSLFLAGGPTGTDTQYF.

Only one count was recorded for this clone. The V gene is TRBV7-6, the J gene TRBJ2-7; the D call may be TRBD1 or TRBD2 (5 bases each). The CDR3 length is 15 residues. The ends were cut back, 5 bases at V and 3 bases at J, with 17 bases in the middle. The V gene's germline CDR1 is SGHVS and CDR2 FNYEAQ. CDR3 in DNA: TGTGCCAGCAGCCAGGGACCCCAATTGGGCTACGAGCAGTACTTC. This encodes CASSQGPQLGYEQYF.

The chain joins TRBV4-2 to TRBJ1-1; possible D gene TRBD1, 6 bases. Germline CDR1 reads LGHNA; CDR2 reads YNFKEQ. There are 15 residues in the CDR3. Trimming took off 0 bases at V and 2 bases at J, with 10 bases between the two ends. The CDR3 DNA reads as TGTGCCAGCAGCCAAGACCTTGGGGGCAACACTGAAGCTTTCTTT. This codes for CASSQDLGGNTEAFF.

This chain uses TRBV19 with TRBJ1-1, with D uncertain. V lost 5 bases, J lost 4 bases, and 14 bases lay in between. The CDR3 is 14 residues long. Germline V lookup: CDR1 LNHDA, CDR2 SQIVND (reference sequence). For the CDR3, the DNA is TGTGCCAGTAGTGAGGTACCCGAAGGCACTGAAGCTTTCTTT. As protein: CASSEVPEGTEAFF.

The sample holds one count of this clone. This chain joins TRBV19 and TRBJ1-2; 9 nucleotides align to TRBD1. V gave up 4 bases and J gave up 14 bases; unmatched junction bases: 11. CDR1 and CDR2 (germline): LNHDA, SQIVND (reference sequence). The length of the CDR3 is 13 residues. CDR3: CASSTEDRGVYTF. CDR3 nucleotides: TGTGCCAGTAGTACCGAGGACAGGGGTGTTTATACCTTC.

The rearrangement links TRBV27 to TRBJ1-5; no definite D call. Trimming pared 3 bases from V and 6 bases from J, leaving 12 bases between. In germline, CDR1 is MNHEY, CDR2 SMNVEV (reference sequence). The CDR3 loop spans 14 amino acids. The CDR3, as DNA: TGTGCCAGCAGTTTGGCTACGTCGGGTCAGCCCCAGCATTTT. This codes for CASSLATSGQPQHF.

CDR3 sequence: CASSVDVGLAADTQYF. The DNA for the CDR3 is TGTGCCAGCAGCGTAGATGTTGGGCTAGCAGCAGATACGCAGTATTTT. This chain uses TRBV9 with TRBJ2-3, with TRBD2 as a possible D gene (5 bases). V lost 0 bases to trimming and J lost 4 bases, with 15 bases between them. Germline lookup yields CDR1 SGDLS and CDR2 YYNGEE. The CDR3 has 16 amino acids.

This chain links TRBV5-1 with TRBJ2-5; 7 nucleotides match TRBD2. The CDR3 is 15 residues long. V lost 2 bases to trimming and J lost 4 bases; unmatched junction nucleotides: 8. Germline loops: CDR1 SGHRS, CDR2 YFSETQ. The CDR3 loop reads CASSFTGEGAETQYF. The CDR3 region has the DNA TGCGCCAGCAGCTTCACGGGGGAGGGCGCAGAGACCCAGTACTTC. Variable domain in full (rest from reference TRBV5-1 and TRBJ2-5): KAGVTQTPRYLIKTRGQQVTLSCSPISGHRSVSWYQQTPGQGLQFLFEYFSETQRNKGNFPGRFSGRQFSNSRSEMNVSTLELGDSALYLCASSFTGEGAETQYFGPGTRLLVL.

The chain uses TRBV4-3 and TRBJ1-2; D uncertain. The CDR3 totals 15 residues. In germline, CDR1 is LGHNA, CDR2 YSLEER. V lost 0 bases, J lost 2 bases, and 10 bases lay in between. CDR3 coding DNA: TGCGCCAGCAGCCAAGATGGGGAGCAGAACTATGGCTACACCTTC. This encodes CASSQDGEQNYGYTF.

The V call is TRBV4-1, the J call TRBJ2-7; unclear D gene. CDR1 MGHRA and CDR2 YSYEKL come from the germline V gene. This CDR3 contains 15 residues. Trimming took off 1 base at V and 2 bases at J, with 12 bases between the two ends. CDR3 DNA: TGCGCCAGCAGCCAAGGTAACTTACTTACCTACGAGCAGTACTTC. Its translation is CASSQGNLLTYEQYF.

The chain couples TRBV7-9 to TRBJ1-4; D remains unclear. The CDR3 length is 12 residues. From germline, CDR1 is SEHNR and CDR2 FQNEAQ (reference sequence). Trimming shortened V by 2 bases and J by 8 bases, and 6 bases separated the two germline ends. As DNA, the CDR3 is TGTGCCAGCAGCTTACAAGGGGAAAAACTGTTTTTT. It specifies CASSLQGEKLFF.